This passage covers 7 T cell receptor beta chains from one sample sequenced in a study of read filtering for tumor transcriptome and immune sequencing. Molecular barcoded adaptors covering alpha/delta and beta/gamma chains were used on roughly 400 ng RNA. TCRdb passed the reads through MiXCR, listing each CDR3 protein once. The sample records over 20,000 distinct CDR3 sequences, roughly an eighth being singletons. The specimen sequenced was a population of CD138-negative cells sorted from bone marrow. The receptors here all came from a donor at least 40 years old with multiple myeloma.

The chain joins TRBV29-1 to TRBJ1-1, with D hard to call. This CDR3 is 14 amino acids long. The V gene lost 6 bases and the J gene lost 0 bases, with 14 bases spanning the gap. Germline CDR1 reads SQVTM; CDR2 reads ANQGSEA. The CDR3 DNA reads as TGCAGCGTGCAAGACGGATCCATGAACACTGAAGCTTTCTTT. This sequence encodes CSVQDGSMNTEAFF.

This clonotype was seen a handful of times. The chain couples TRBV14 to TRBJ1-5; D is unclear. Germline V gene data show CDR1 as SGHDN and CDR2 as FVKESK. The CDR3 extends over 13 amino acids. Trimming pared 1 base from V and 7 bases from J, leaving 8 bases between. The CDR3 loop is CASSQGGEQPQHF. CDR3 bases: TGTGCCAGCAGCCAAGGTGGGGAGCAGCCCCAGCATTTT.

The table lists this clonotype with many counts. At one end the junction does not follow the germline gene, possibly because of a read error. This CDR3 reads CASSLSASGSNGQFF. The CDR3 DNA follows: TGTGCCAGCAGCTTAAGTGCTAGCGGGAGCAATGGGCAGTTCTTC. This chain uses TRBV7-2 with TRBJ2-1; 10 bases are shared with TRBD2. The germline V gene has CDR1 SGHTA and CDR2 FQGNSA. The CDR3 contains 15 residues.

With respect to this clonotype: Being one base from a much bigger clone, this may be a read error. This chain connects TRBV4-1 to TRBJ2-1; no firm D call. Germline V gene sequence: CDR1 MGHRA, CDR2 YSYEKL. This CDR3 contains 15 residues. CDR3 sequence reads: CASSRETHLGNEQLF. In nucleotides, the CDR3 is TGTGCCAGCAGCCGTGAGACCCACTTGGGGAATGAGCAGCTCTTC.

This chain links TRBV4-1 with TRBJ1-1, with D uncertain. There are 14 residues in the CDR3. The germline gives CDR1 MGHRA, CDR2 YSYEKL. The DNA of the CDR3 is TGCACTAGCAGCCACCCCCCCCAGGCTACCGGAGCTTTCTTT. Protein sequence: CTSSHPPQATGAFF.

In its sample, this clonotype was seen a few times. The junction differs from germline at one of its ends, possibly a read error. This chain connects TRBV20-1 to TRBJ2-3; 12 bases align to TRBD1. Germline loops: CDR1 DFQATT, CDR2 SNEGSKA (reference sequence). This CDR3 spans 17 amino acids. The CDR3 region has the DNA TGCGGTGCTGATCCGGGACAGGGGGCCTTACTCACAGATACGCAGTATTTT. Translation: CGADPGQGALLTDTQYF.

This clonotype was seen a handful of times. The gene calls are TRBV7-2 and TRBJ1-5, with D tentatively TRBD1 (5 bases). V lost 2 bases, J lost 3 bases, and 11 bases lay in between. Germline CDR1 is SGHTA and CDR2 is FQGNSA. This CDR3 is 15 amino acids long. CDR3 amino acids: CASSLLRGHNQPQHF. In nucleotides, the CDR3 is TGTGCCAGCAGCTTATTAAGGGGTCACAATCAGCCCCAGCATTTT.